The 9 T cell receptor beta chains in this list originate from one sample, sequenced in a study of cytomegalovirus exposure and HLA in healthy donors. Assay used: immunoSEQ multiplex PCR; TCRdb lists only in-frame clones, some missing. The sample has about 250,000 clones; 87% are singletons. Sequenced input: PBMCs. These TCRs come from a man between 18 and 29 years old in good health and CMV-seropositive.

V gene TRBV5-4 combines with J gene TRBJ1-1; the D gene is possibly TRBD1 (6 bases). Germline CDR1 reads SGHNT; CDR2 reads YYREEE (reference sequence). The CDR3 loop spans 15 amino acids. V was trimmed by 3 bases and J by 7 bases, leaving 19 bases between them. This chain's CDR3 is CASSSRQVLAYEAFF. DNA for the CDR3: TGTGCCAGCAGCTCTCGACAGGTCTTGGCTTATGAAGCTTTCTTT.

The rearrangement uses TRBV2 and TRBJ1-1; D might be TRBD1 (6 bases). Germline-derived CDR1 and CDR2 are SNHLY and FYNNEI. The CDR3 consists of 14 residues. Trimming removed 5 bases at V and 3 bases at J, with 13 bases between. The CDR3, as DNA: TGTGCCAGCAGTACGGACAGAGAGTACACTGAAGCTTTCTTT. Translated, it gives CASSTDREYTEAFF.

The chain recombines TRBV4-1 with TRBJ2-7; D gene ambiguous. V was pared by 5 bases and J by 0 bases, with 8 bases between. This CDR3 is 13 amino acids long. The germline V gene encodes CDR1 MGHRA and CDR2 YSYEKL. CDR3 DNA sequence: TGCGCCAGCAGCTTCCCGGGCTCCTACGAGCAGTACTTC. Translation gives CASSFPGSYEQYF.

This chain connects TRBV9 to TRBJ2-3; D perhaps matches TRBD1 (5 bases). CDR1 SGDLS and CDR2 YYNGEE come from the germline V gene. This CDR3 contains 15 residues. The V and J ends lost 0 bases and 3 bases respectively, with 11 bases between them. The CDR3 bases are TGTGCCAGCAGCGTAGATCAGGGAAGGACAGATACGCAGTATTTT. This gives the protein CASSVDQGRTDTQYF.

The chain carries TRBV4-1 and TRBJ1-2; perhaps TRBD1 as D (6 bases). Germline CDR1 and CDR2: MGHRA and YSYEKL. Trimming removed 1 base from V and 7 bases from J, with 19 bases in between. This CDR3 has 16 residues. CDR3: CASSQGLEGGSGGYTF. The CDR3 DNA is TGCGCCAGCAGCCAAGGTCTCGAGGGGGGGTCCGGTGGCTACACCTTC.

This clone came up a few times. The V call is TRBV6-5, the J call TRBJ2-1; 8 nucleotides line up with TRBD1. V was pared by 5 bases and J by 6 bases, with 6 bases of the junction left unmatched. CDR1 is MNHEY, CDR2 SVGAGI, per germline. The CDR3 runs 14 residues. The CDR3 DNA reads TGTGCCAGCAGTGAACAGGGGGTAGGCAATGAGCAGTTCTTC. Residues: CASSEQGVGNEQFF.

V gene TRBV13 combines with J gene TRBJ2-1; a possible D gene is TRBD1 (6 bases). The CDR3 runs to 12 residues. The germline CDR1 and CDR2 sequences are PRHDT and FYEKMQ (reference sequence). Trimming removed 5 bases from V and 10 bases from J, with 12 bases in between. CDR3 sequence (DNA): TGTGCCAGCAGCCCGGGACACCCAGAGCAGTTCTTC. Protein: CASSPGHPEQFF. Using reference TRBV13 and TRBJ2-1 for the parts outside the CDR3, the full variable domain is AAGVIQSPRHLIKEKRETATLKCYPIPRHDTVYWYQQGPGQDPQFLISFYEKMQSDKGSIPDRFSAQQFSDYHSELNMSSLELGDSALYFCASSPGHPEQFFGPGTRLTVL.

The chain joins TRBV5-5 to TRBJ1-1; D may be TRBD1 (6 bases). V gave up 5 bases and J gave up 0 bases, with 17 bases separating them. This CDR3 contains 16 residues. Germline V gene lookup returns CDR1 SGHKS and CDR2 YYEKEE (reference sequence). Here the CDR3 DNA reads TGTGCCAGCAGTCACCCCCACGGACAGCTGAACACTGAAGCTTTCTTT. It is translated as CASSHPHGQLNTEAFF.

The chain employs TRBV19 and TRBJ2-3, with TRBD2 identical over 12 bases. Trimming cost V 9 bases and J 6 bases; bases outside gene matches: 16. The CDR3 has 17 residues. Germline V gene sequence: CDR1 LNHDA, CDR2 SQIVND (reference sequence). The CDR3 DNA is TGTGCCAGGGAACGACGTGGACTAGCGGGAAGAGGGGATACGCAGTATTTT. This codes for CARERRGLAGRGDTQYF.